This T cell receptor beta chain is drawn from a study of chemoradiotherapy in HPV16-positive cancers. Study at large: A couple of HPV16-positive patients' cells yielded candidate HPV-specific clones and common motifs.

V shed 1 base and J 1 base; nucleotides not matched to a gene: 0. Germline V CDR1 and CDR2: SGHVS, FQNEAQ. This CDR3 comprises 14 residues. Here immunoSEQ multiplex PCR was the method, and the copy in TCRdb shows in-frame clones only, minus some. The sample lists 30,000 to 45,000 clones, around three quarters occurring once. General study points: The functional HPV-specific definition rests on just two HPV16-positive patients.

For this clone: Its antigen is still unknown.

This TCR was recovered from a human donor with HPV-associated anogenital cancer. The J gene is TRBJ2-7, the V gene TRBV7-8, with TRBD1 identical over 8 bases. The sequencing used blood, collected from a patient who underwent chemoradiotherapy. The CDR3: CASSLGTGSYEQYF. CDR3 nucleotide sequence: TGTGCCAGCAGCTTAGGGACAGGGTCCTACGAGCAGTACTTC.